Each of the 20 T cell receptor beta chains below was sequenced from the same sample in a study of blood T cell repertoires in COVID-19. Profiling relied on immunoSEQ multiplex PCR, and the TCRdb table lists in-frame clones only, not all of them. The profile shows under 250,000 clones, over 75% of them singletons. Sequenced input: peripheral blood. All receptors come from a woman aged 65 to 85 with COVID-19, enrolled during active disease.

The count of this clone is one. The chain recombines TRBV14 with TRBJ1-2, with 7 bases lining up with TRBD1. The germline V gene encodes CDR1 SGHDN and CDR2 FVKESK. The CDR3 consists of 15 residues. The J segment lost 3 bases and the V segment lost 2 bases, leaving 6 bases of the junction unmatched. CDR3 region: CASSQFPGQHYGYTF. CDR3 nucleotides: TGTGCCAGCAGCCAATTCCCGGGACAGCACTATGGCTACACCTTC.

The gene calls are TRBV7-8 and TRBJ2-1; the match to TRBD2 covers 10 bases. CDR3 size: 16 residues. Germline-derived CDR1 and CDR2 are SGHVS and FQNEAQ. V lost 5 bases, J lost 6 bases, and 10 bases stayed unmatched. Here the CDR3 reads CASSGSGTSALNEQFF. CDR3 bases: TGTGCCAGCAGCGGCTCCGGGACTAGCGCTCTCAATGAGCAGTTCTTC.

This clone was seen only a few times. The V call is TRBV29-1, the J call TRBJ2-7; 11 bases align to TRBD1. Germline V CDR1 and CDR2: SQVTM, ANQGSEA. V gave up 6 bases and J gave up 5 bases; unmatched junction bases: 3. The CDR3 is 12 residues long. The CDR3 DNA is TGCAGCGTGGGACAGGGGGACCACGAGCAGTACTTC. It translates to CSVGQGDHEQYF.

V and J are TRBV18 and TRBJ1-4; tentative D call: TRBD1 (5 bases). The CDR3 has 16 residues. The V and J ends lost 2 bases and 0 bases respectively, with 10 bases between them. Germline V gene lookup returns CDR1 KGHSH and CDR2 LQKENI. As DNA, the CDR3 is TGTGCCAGCTCACCAATAGGGGTGTCAACTAATGAAAAACTGTTTTTT. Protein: CASSPIGVSTNEKLFF.

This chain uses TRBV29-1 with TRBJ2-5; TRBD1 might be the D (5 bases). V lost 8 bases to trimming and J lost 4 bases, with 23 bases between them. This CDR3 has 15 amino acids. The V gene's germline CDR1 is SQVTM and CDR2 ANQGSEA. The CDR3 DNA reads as TGCAGCCCCCGTGTTGTGGGGCGTAAAGGAGAGACCCAGTACTTC. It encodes CSPRVVGRKGETQYF.

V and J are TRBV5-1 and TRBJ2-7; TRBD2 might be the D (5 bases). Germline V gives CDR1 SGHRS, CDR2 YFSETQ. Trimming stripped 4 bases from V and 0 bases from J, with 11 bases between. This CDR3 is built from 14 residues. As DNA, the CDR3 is TGCGCCAGCAGCAAATCCGGGGACTCCTACGAGCAGTACTTC. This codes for CASSKSGDSYEQYF.

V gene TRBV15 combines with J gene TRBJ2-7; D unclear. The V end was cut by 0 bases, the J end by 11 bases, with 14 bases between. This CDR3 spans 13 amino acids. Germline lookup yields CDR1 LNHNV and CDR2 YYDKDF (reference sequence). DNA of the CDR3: TGTGCCACCAGCAGAGATCAGGCAGCCGTGGAGTACTTC. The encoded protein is CATSRDQAAVEYF.

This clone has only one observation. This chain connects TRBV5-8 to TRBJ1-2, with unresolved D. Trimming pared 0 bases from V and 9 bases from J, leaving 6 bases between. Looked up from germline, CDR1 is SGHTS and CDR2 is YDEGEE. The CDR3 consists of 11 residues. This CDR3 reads CASSLALSYTF. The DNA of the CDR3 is TGTGCCAGCAGCTTGGCCCTAAGCTACACCTTC.

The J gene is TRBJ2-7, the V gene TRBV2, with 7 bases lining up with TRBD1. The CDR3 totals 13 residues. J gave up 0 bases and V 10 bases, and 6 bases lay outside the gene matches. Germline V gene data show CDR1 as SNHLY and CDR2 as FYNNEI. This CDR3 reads CATARGSSYEQYF. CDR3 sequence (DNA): TGTGCCACCGCCAGGGGGAGCTCCTACGAGCAGTACTTC.

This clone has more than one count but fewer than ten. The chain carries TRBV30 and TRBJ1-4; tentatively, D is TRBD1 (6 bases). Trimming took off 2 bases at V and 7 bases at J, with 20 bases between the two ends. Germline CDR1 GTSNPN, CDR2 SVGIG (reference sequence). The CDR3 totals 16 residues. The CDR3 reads CAWSPRDIRRGEKLFF. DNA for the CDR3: TGTGCCTGGAGTCCCCGGGACATCCGAAGGGGTGAAAAACTGTTTTTT. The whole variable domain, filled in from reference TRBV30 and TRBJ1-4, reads SQTIHQWPATLVQPVGSPLSLECTVEGTSNPNLYWYRQAAGRGLQLLFYSVGIGQISSEVPQNLSASRPQDRQFILSSKKLLLSDSGFYLCAWSPRDIRRGEKLFFGSGTQLSVL.

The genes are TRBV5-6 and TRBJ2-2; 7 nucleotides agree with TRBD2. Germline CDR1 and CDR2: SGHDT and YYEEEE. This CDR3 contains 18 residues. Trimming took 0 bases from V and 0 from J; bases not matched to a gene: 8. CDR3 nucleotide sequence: TGTGCCAGCAGCTTGGGGCTAGCGGACCTTACGAACACCGGGGAGCTGTTTTTT. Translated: CASSLGLADLTNTGELFF.

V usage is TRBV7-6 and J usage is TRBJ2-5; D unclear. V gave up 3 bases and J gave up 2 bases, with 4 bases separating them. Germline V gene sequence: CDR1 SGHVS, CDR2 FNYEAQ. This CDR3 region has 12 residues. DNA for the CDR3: TGTGCCAGCAGCTTCCCACAAGAGACCCAGTACTTC. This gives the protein CASSFPQETQYF. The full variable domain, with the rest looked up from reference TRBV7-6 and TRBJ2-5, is GAGVSQSPRYKVTKRGQDVALRCDPISGHVSLYWYRQALGQGPEFLTYFNYEAQQDKSGLPNDRFSAERPEGSISTLTIQRTEQRDSAMYRCASSFPQETQYFGPGTRLLVL.

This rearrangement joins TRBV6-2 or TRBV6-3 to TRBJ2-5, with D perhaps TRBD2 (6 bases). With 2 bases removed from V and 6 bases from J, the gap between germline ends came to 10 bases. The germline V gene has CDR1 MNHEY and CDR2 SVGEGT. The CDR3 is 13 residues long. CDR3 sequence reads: CASSYGREQTQYF. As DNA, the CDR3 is TGTGCCAGCAGTTACGGGCGGGAACAGACCCAGTACTTC.

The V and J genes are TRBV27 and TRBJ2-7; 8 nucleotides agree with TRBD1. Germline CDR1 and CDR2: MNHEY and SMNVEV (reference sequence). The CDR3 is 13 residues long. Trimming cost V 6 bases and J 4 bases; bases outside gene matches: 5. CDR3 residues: CASRRTGSYEQYF. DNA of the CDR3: TGTGCCAGCAGGCGGACAGGGTCGTACGAGCAGTACTTC.

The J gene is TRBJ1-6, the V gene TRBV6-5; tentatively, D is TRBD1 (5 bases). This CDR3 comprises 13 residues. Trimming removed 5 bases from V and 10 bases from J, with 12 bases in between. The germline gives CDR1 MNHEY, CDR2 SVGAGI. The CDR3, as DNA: TGTGCCAGCAGTCCAGGGATATGGTCACCCCTCCACTTT. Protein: CASSPGIWSPLHF.

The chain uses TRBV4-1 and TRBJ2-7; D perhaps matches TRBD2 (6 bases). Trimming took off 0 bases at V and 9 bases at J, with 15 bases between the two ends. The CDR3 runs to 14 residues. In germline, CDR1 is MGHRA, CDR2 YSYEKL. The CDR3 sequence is CASSQDRMLGGQYF. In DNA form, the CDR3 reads TGCGCCAGCAGCCAAGATAGGATGCTCGGGGGGCAGTACTTC.

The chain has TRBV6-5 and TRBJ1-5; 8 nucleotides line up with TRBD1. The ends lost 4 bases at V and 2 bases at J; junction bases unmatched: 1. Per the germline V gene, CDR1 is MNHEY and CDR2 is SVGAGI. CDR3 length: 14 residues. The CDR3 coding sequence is TGTGCCAGCAGTTCGACAGGGGGCAATCAGCCCCAGCATTTT. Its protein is CASSSTGGNQPQHF.

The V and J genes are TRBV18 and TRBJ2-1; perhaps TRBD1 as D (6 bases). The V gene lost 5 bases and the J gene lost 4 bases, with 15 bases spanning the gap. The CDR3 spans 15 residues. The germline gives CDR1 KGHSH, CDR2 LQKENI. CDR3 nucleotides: TGTGCCAGCTCAACCCGACAGGTGTCTTACAATGAGCAGTTCTTC. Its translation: CASSTRQVSYNEQFF.

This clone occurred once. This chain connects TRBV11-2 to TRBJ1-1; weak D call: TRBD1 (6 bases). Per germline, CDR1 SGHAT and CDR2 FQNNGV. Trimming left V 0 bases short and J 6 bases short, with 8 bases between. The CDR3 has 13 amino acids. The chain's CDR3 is CASSLDRGPEAFF. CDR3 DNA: TGTGCCAGCAGCTTAGACAGGGGCCCTGAAGCTTTCTTT. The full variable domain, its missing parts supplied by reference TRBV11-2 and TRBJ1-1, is EAGVAQSPRYKIIEKRQSVAFWCNPISGHATLYWYQQILGQGPKLLIQFQNNGVVDDSQLPKDRFSAERLKGVDSTLKIQPAKLEDSAVYLCASSLDRGPEAFFGQGTRLTVV.

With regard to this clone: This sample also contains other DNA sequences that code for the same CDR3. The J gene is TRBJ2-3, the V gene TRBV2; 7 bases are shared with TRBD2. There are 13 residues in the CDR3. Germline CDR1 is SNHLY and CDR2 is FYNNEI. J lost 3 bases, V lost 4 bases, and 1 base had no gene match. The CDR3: CASSVGGTDTQYF. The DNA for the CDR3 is TGTGCCAGCAGTGTCGGGGGGACAGATACGCAGTATTTT.